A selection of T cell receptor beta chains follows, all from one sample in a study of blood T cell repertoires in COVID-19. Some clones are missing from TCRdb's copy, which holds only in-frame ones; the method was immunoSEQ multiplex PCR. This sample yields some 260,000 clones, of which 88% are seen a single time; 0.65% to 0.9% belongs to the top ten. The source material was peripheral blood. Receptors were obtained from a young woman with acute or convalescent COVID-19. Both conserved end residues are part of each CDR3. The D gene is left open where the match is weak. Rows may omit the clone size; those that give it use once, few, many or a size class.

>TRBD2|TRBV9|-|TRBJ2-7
TGTGCCAGCAGCCTATACCCCGGGACTAGCTACGAGCAGTACTTC
CASSLYPGTSYEQYF
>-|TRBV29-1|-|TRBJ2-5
TGCAGCGTGGGGAGCCGGCAGGGGGGGACCCAGTACTTC
CSVGSRQGGTQYF
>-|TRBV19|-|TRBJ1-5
TGTGCCAGTGGAGTATTACAACCTGGGCAGCCCCAGCATTTT
CASGVLQPGQPQHF
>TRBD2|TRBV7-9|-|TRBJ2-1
TGTGCCAGCAGCCCCGGACTAGCGGGAGTAACTGAGCAGTTCTTC
CASSPGLAGVTEQFF
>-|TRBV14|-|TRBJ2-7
TGTGCCAGCAGCCTAGACGGAGCCGAGCAGTACTTC
CASSLDGAEQYF
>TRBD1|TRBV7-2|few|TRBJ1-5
TGTGCCAGCAGCTCGGACAGGTGGGAGCCCCAGCATTTT
CASSSDRWEPQHF
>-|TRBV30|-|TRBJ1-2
TGTGCCTGGAAAAGAGCTAACTATGGCTACACCTTC
CAWKRANYGYTF
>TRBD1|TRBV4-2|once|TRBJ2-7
TGTGCCAGCAGCCAGGGACAGGGTACCGAGCAGTACTTC
CASSQGQGTEQYF
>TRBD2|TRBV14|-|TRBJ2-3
TGTGCCAGCAGCCCGACGAGCGGGAGTACAGATACGCAGTATTTT
CASSPTSGSTDTQYF
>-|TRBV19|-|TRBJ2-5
TGTGCCAGTAGTATTTGGGGCGCCGCCCGGGAGACCCAGTACTTC
CASSIWGAARETQYF
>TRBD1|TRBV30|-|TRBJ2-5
TGTGCCTGGAGCTTGAACAGGGGAGAAGAGACCCAGTACTTC
CAWSLNRGEETQYF
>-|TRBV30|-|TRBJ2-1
TGTGCCTGGGGAACTCCCAATGAGCAGTTCTTC
CAWGTPNEQFF
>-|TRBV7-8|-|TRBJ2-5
TGTGCCAGCAGCCTACACCATGCCCTGAAGAGGGAAGAGACCCAGTACTTC
CASSLHHALKREETQYF
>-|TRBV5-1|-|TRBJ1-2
TGCGCCAGCAGCGAGCTCGGCAGGGTGGGATCCAACTATGGCTACACCTTC
CASSELGRVGSNYGYTF
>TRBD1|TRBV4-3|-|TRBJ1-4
TGCGCCAGCAGCCAGACAGGGGATGGGCACGAGGCTGAAAAACTGTTTTTT
CASSQTGDGHEAEKLFF
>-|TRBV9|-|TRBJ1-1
TGTGCCAGCAGCCGTGTCGGGGGAAACACTGAAGCTTTCTTT
CASSRVGGNTEAFF
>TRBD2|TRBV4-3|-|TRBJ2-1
TGCGCCAGCAGCCTTCAATTTGCTAGCGGGGGATCCTACAATGAGCAGTTCTTC
CASSLQFASGGSYNEQFF